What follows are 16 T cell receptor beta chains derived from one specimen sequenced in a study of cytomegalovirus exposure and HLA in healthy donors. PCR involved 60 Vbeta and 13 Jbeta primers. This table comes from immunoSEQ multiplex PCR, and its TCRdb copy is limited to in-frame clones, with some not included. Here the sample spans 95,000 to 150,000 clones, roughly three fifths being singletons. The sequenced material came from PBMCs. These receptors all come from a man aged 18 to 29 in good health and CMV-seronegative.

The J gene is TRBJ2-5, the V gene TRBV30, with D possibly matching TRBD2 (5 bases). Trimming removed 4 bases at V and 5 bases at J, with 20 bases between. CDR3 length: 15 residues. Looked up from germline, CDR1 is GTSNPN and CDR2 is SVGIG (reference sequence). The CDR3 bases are TGTGCCTGGAAGGTGGCCGGGAAAGTAATGGAGACCCAGTACTTC. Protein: CAWKVAGKVMETQYF.

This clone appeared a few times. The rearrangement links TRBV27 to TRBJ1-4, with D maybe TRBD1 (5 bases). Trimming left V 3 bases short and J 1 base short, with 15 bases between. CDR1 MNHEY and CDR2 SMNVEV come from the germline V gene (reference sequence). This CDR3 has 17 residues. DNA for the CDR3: TGTGCCAGCAGTTTTGGGTCCGGGGGTGGAACTAATGAAAAACTGTTTTTT. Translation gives CASSFGSGGGTNEKLFF.

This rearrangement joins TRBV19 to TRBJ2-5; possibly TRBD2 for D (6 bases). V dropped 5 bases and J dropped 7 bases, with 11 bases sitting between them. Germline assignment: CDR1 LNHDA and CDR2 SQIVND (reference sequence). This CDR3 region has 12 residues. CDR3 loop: CASSPERVTQYF. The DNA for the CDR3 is TGTGCCAGTAGTCCGGAGCGGGTGACCCAGTACTTC.

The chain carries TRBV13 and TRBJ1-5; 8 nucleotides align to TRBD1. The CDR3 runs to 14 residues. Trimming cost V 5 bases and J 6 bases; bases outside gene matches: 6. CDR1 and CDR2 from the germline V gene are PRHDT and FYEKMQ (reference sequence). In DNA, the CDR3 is TGTGCCAGCAGCCCTGGACAGGGCGGTCAGCCCCAGCATTTT. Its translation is CASSPGQGGQPQHF.

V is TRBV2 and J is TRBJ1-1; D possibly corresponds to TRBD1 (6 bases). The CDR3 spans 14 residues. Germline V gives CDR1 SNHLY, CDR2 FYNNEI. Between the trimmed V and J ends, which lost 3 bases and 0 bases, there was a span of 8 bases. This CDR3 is CASSDPGVNTEAFF. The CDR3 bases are TGTGCCAGCAGTGACCCAGGGGTGAACACTGAAGCTTTCTTT.

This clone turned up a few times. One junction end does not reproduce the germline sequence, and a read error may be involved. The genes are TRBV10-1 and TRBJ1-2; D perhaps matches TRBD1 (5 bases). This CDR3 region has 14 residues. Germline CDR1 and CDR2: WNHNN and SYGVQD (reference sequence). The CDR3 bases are TGCGCCAGCAGTGAAGGCCAGGGCCGTTCTGGCTACCCCTTC. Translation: CASSEGQGRSGYPF.

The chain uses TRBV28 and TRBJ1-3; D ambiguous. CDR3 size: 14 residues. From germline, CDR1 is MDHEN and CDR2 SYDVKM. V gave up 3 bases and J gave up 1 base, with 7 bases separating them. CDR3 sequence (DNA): TGTGCCAGCAGTTTGACACTTTCTGGAAACACCATATATTTT. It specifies CASSLTLSGNTIYF.

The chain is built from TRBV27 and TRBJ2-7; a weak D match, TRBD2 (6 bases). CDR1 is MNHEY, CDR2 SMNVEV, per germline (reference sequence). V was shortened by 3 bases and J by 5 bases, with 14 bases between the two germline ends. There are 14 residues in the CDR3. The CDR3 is CASSFLGSADEQYF. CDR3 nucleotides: TGTGCCAGCAGTTTCCTCGGGAGCGCCGACGAGCAGTACTTC.

The DNA for the CDR3 is TGTGCCAGCAGTTACCCCGCAGGGTCAGGGGCCAACGTCCTGACTTTC. This sequence encodes CASSYPAGSGANVLTF. This rearrangement joins TRBV6-5 to TRBJ2-6, with D possibly matching TRBD1 (5 bases). Germline V gene lookup returns CDR1 MNHEY and CDR2 SVGAGI. This CDR3 spans 16 amino acids. Trimming stripped 2 bases from V and 4 bases from J, with 12 bases between.

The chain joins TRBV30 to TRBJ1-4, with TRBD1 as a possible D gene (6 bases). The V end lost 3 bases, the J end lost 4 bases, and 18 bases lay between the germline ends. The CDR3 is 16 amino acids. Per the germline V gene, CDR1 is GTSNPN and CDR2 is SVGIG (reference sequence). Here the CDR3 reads CAWSPEGGHDNEKLFF. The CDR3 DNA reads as TGTGCCTGGAGCCCCGAGGGGGGGCACGATAATGAAAAACTGTTTTTT.

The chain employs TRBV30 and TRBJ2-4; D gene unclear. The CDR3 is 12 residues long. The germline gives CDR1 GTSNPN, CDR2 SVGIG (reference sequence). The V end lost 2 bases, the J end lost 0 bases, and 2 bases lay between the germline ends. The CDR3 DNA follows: TGTGCCTGGAGTCTAGCCAAAAACATTCAGTACTTC. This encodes CAWSLAKNIQYF.

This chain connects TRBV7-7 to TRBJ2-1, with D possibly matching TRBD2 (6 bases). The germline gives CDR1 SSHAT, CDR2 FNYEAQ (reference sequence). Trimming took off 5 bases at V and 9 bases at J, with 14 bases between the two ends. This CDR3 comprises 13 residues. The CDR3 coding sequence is TGTGCCAGCAGCCCCGCGGGATCCGCTGAGCAGTTCTTC. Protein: CASSPAGSAEQFF. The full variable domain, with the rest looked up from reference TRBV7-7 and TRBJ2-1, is GAGVSQSPRYKVTKRGQDVTLRCDPISSHATLYWYQQALGQGPEFLTYFNYEAQPDKSGLPSDRFSAERPEGSISTLTIQRTEQRDSAMYRCASSPAGSAEQFFGPGTRLTVL.

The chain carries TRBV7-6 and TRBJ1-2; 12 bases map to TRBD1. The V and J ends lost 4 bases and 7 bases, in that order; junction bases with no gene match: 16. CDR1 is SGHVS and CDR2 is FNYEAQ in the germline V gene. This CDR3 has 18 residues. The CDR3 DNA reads TGTGCCAGCAGCTCTACTACCGGGACAGGGGGCGCCAGGAGTGGCTACACCTTC. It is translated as CASSSTTGTGGARSGYTF.

CDR3 protein: CASSWTVSYNEQFF. As DNA, the CDR3 is TGTGCCAGCAGCTGGACAGTCTCCTACAATGAGCAGTTCTTC. This chain links TRBV27 with TRBJ2-1, with D possibly being TRBD1 (6 bases). The CDR3 has 14 amino acids. V was pared by 6 bases and J by 0 bases, with 9 bases between. Germline-derived CDR1 and CDR2 are MNHEY and SMNVEV (reference sequence).

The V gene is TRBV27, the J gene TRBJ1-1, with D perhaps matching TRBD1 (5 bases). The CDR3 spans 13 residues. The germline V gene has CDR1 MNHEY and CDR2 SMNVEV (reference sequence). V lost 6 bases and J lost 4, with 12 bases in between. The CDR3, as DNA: TGTGCCAGCAGGGACACAGAGAGCACTGAAGCTTTCTTT. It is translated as CASRDTESTEAFF.

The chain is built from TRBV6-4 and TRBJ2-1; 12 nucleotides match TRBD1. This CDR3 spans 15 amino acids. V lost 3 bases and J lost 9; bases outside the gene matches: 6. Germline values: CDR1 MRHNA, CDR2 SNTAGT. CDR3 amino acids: CASSERDRGRGEQFF. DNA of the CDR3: TGTGCCAGCAGTGAAAGGGACAGGGGGCGCGGTGAGCAGTTCTTC.